Following are 24 T cell receptor beta chains from one sample sequenced in a study of regulatory T cells in long-lasting Graves disease. Library construction for TCR beta used iRepertoire HTBI primers and Arm-PCR of CDR3 regions. Each CDR3 protein is one row after TCRdb ran MiXCR on the multiplex PCR reads. Among 550,000 to 600,000 distinct CDR3 sequences listed, around 15% were seen once. As for time point: newly diagnosed GD, antithyroid drugs for less than 3 months. Researchers made the TCR library from RNA that was extracted from PBMCs. These data were also filed under a second study, of T cells in Graves' hyperthyroidism and ophthalmopathy.

The sample here was peripheral blood mononuclear cells (PBMCs), taken at new diagnosis, from a patient treated with antithyroid drugs. The source is a man aged 18 to 29 with Graves disease.

This clonotype was counted many times. The chain joins TRBV7-9 to TRBJ2-2; D possibly corresponds to TRBD2 (6 bases). V lost 3 bases and J lost 7, with 15 bases in between. Per the germline V gene, CDR1 is SEHNR and CDR2 is FQNEAQ (reference sequence). The CDR3 is 15 amino acids. The CDR3 region is CASSFRGGDGGELFF. The CDR3 DNA follows: TGTGCCAGCAGCTTTCGAGGAGGGGACGGCGGGGAGCTGTTTTTT.

This clonotype has a count of ten or more. The chain joins TRBV20-1 to TRBJ2-7; D uncertain. This CDR3 contains 15 residues. Trimming removed 4 bases from V and 0 bases from J, with 16 bases in between. CDR1 is DFQATT, CDR2 SNEGSKA, per germline (reference sequence). The CDR3 nucleotides read TGCAGTGCTACCAACCCCTCCGGCAGCTCCTACGAGCAGTACTTC. It specifies CSATNPSGSSYEQYF.

This clonotype has only a few counts. With a much larger clone just one base away, this may be a read error. The chain couples TRBV5-5 to TRBJ2-1; D perhaps matches TRBD2 (5 bases). The CDR3 consists of 13 residues. V was trimmed by 3 bases and J by 7 bases, leaving 11 bases between them. The germline V gene encodes CDR1 SGHKS and CDR2 YYEKEE (reference sequence). The CDR3 loop reads CASSSTPGNEQFF. In nucleotides, the CDR3 is TGTGCCAGCAGCTCCACCCCGGGGAATGAGCAGTTCTTC.

The CDR3 protein is CASSDRGQTEAFF. For the CDR3, the DNA is TGTGCCAGCAGCGACAGGGGGCAGACTGAAGCTTTCTTT. The rearrangement joins TRBV7-9 to TRBJ1-1; 10 bases map to TRBD1. CDR3 length: 13 amino acids. Germline CDR1 SEHNR, CDR2 FQNEAQ (reference sequence). V was clipped by 5 bases and J by 5 bases; unmatched bases: 2. The whole variable domain, filled in from reference TRBV7-9 and TRBJ1-1, reads DTGVSQNPRHKITKRGQNVTFRCDPISEHNRLYWYRQTLGQGPEFLTYFQNEAQLEKSRLLSDRFSAERPKGSFSTLEIQRTEQGDSAMYLCASSDRGQTEAFFGQGTRLTVV.

The rearrangement uses TRBV29-1 and TRBJ2-7; 10 bases line up with TRBD1. Germline-derived CDR1 and CDR2 are SQVTM and ANQGSEA. J was trimmed by 6 bases and V by 3 bases; bases with no gene match: 8. The CDR3 sequence is 14 residues long. In DNA, the CDR3 is TGCAGCGTTGATAAGGGGACAGGGGCTGGCGAGCAGTACTTC. It translates to CSVDKGTGAGEQYF.

At least ten counts were recorded for this clonotype. The rearrangement joins TRBV2 to TRBJ2-5; D unresolved. Trimming removed 7 bases at V and 0 bases at J, with 9 bases between. The CDR3 length is 13 residues. CDR1 is SNHLY and CDR2 is FYNNEI in the germline V gene. The CDR3 DNA follows: TGTGCCAGCACCGGAACAAACCAAGAGACCCAGTACTTC. Translating gives CASTGTNQETQYF.

The table lists this clonotype with many counts. The rearrangement uses TRBV7-9 and TRBJ1-1, with D unclear. The V gene's germline CDR1 is SEHNR and CDR2 FQNEAQ (reference sequence). V dropped 5 bases and J dropped 4 bases, with 5 bases sitting between them. CDR3 length equals 11 residues. This CDR3 is CASSRTTEAFF. In nucleotides, the CDR3 is TGTGCCAGCAGCCGGACCACTGAAGCTTTCTTT.

The chain joins TRBV4-1 to TRBJ1-1; the D gene is possibly TRBD1 (5 bases). The CDR3 spans 14 residues. V lost 10 bases to trimming and J lost 1 base, with 16 bases between them. CDR1 and CDR2 from the germline V gene are MGHRA and YSYEKL. CDR3 amino acids: CATAGVGQNTEAFF. The CDR3 region has the DNA TGCGCCACAGCGGGGGTAGGGCAGAACACTGAAGCTTTCTTT.

This clonotype was observed many times. The chain joins TRBV12-3 or TRBV12-4 to TRBJ2-2, with D perhaps TRBD2 (5 bases). This CDR3 comprises 16 residues. The V and J ends lost 6 bases and 0 bases respectively, with 14 bases between them. The CDR3: CASSPLEEANTGELFF. The CDR3 nucleotides read TGTGCCAGCAGCCCCCTGGAGGAGGCGAACACCGGGGAGCTGTTTTTT.

This clonotype was recorded many times. CDR3 amino acids: CAWSVNLLAGVAETQYF. As DNA, the CDR3 is TGTGCCTGGAGTGTAAATCTACTAGCGGGAGTGGCAGAGACCCAGTACTTC. The rearrangement joins TRBV30 to TRBJ2-5, with 11 bases that match TRBD2. Trimming cost V 0 bases and J 4 bases; bases outside gene matches: 10. The CDR3 is 17 residues long. Looked up from germline, CDR1 is GTSNPN and CDR2 is SVGIG (reference sequence).

Many counts were recorded for this clonotype. The rearrangement joins TRBV7-2 to TRBJ2-5; 12 positions agree with TRBD2. This CDR3 is 15 amino acids long. Germline V gives CDR1 SGHTA, CDR2 FQGNSA. The V and J ends lost 3 bases and 6 bases, in that order; junction bases with no gene match: 5. Here the CDR3 reads CASSLTSGRGKTQYF. CDR3 DNA sequence: TGTGCCAGCAGCTTGACTAGCGGGAGAGGGAAGACCCAGTACTTC.

This clonotype was recorded a few times. The chain combines TRBV20-1 with TRBJ1-1, with D possibly matching TRBD1 (5 bases). The CDR3 loop spans 14 amino acids. CDR1 DFQATT and CDR2 SNEGSKA come from the germline V gene (reference sequence). V lost 3 bases, J lost 5 bases, and 16 bases lay in between. CDR3 sequence reads: CSARGPRGVTEAFF. DNA of the CDR3: TGCAGTGCTAGGGGCCCGAGGGGAGTAACTGAAGCTTTCTTT.

This clonotype was seen many times. The chain combines TRBV29-1 with TRBJ2-1; TRBD2 matches at 9 bases. This CDR3 comprises 16 residues. The germline CDR1 and CDR2 sequences are SQVTM and ANQGSEA. With V trimmed by 3 bases and J by 9 bases, 15 bases remained unmatched. DNA for the CDR3: TGCAGCGTTGACGGCTTGGGGCTAGCGGGAATCAGTGAGCAGTTCTTC. Translation: CSVDGLGLAGISEQFF.

This clonotype has just a few counts. The chain employs TRBV27 and TRBJ1-5; D is ambiguous. The CDR3 length is 12 residues. The germline V gene has CDR1 MNHEY and CDR2 SMNVEV (reference sequence). The V gene lost 6 bases and the J gene lost 1 base, with 4 bases spanning the gap. In nucleotides, the CDR3 is TGTGCCAGCAGCGGAAGCAATCAGCCCCAGCATTTT. It encodes CASSGSNQPQHF.

This clonotype has a handful of counts. The chain has TRBV6-1 and TRBJ2-7; 16 positions match TRBD2. This CDR3 is built from 19 residues. Germline lookup yields CDR1 MNHNS and CDR2 SASEGT. After removal of 3 bases from V and 2 bases from J, the junction contained 10 bases not matched to a gene. The CDR3 here is CASSDGPGLAGGRPYEQYF. The DNA of the CDR3 is TGTGCCAGCAGTGACGGGCCGGGACTAGCGGGAGGGCGGCCCTACGAGCAGTACTTC.

The genes are TRBV30 and TRBJ2-1, with TRBD2 identical over 9 bases. Unmatched junction bases numbered 14, after V lost 4 bases and J lost 4 bases. CDR1 and CDR2 (germline): GTSNPN, SVGIG (reference sequence). The CDR3 spans 17 residues. DNA of the CDR3: TGTGCCTGGAAAGATATTAGCGGGGGCTTCGGGTACAATGAGCAGTTCTTC. Amino acid sequence: CAWKDISGGFGYNEQFF.

The V call is TRBV4-1, the J call TRBJ2-7; weak D call: TRBD2 (5 bases). Germline V CDR1 and CDR2: MGHRA, YSYEKL. This CDR3 spans 15 amino acids. V lost 3 bases to trimming and J lost 3 bases, with 15 bases between them. Here the CDR3 DNA reads TGCGCCAGCAGCCAGACCCAAGGGAGCGGCTACGAGCAGTACTTC. It codes for CASSQTQGSGYEQYF.

This clonotype was seen repeatedly, ten times or more. This chain links TRBV27 with TRBJ2-3, with 9 bases matching TRBD2. The V gene end was trimmed by 7 bases and the J gene end by 3 bases; junction bases not matched to a gene: 8. CDR3 length: 15 residues. Germline CDR1 and CDR2: MNHEY and SMNVEV (reference sequence). CDR3 sequence reads: CASNVAGVGTDTQYF. The CDR3 bases are TGTGCCAGCAATGTAGCGGGAGTGGGGACAGATACGCAGTATTTT.

This clonotype was counted at least ten times. This chain connects TRBV3-1 to TRBJ1-2; possibly TRBD1 for D (5 bases). The CDR3 has 13 residues. CDR1 is LGHDT, CDR2 YNNKEL, per germline (reference sequence). V was pared by 0 bases and J by 6 bases, with 8 bases between. CDR3 loop: CASSQETGDGYTF. CDR3 nucleotides: TGTGCCAGCAGCCAAGAAACGGGGGATGGCTACACCTTC. Using reference TRBV3-1 and TRBJ1-2 for the parts outside the CDR3, the full variable domain is DTAVSQTPKYLVTQMGNDKSIKCEQNLGHDTMYWYKQDSKKFLKIMFSYNNKELIINETVPNRFSPKSPDKAHLNLHINSLELGDSAVYFCASSQETGDGYTFGSGTRLTVV.

At least ten counts were recorded for this clonotype. The chain links TRBV28 to TRBJ1-2, with D possibly being TRBD1 (5 bases). The V end was cut by 2 bases, the J end by 4 bases, with 11 bases between. The germline CDR1 and CDR2 sequences are MDHEN and SYDVKM. CDR3 length equals 14 residues. CDR3: CASSLEQGTYGYTF. Here the CDR3 DNA reads TGTGCCAGCAGTTTAGAGCAGGGTACCTATGGCTACACCTTC.

V usage is TRBV24-1 and J usage is TRBJ1-2; D gene uncertain. Germline V gene sequence: CDR1 KGHDR, CDR2 SFDVKD. Trimming removed 2 bases at V and 5 bases at J, with 11 bases between. The CDR3 runs to 14 residues. CDR3 loop: CATSDSTDGYGYTF. For the CDR3, the DNA is TGTGCCACCAGTGATTCTACGGACGGATATGGCTACACCTTC.

This clonotype has a count of ten or more. V usage is TRBV2 and J usage is TRBJ1-1; D perhaps matches TRBD1 (6 bases). V lost 6 bases to trimming and J lost 3 bases, with 14 bases between them. CDR1 and CDR2 from the germline V gene are SNHLY and FYNNEI. There are 14 residues in the CDR3. The CDR3 is CASRGARGYTEAFF. CDR3 DNA sequence: TGTGCCAGCAGGGGGGCGCGTGGGTACACTGAAGCTTTCTTT. The full variable domain, its missing parts supplied by reference TRBV2 and TRBJ1-1, is EPEVTQTPSHQVTQMGQEVILRCVPISNHLYFYWYRQILGQKVEFLVSFYNNEISEKSEIFDDQFSVERPDGSNFTLKIRSTKLEDSAMYFCASRGARGYTEAFFGQGTRLTVV.

In this sample, this clonotype turned up a few times. J is TRBJ2-3 and V is TRBV12-3 or TRBV12-4; D may be TRBD2 (6 bases). Trimming took off 6 bases at V and 4 bases at J, with 14 bases between the two ends. The CDR3 totals 14 residues. In nucleotides, the CDR3 is TGTGCCAGCAGATTGAATGCGGGACCAGATACGCAGTATTTT. It specifies CASRLNAGPDTQYF.

This clonotype was seen at least ten times. CDR3 coding DNA: TGTGCCAGCAGCTTTTCGCGGGAACGTGAGCAGTTCTTC. Amino acids: CASSFSREREQFF. The chain links TRBV11-2 to TRBJ2-1, with D perhaps TRBD2 (6 bases). Germline CDR1 SGHAT, CDR2 FQNNGV. This CDR3 spans 13 amino acids. V was cut by 3 bases and J by 9 bases, with 12 bases left in between.